These 5 T cell receptor beta chains were sequenced from one sample in a study of cytomegalovirus exposure and HLA in healthy donors. It was with 60 Vbeta and 13 Jbeta primers that the PCR ran. Assay: immunoSEQ multiplex PCR; the TCRdb copy retains only in-frame clones and omits some. The table records tens of thousands of clones, roughly 70% of them present only once. Specimen: PBMCs. The receptors were sampled from a man in his forties or fifties in good health and CMV-seronegative.

The rearrangement joins TRBV27 to TRBJ2-7, with D perhaps TRBD1 (5 bases). Trimming took off 8 bases at V and 3 bases at J, with 14 bases between the two ends. The CDR3 covers 13 residues. Germline CDR1 MNHEY, CDR2 SMNVEV (reference sequence). Written as DNA, the CDR3 is TGTGCCAGCGGCCGCTGGGGCAGCTACGAGCAGTACTTC. It translates to CASGRWGSYEQYF.

In its sample, this clone was seen a few times. This chain links TRBV2 with TRBJ2-7, with a possible D match to TRBD2 (6 bases). Germline values: CDR1 SNHLY, CDR2 FYNNEI. The V end lost 1 base, the J end lost 0 bases, and 13 bases lay between the germline ends. This CDR3 comprises 16 residues. In nucleotides, the CDR3 is TGTGCCAGCAGTGAAGAGGTCCCGGGACTCTCCTACGAGCAGTACTTC. Translation gives CASSEEVPGLSYEQYF.

This chain links TRBV2 with TRBJ2-4, with TRBD2 as a possible D gene (6 bases). CDR1 is SNHLY, CDR2 FYNNEI, per germline. With 6 bases removed from V and 11 bases from J, the gap between germline ends came to 17 bases. The CDR3 covers 13 residues. The CDR3 DNA reads as TGTGCCAGCAGGGGGCTGGGCGGGGAATTTCAGTACTTC. Translating gives CASRGLGGEFQYF.

This clone was observed a single time. V and J are TRBV9 and TRBJ1-5; D gene ambiguous. The germline gives CDR1 SGDLS, CDR2 YYNGEE. This CDR3 contains 14 residues. The V and J ends lost 1 base and 2 bases respectively, with 7 bases between them. CDR3: CASSVNEGNQPQHF. The CDR3 region has the DNA TGTGCCAGCAGCGTAAACGAGGGCAATCAGCCCCAGCATTTT.

The chain combines TRBV5-4 with TRBJ2-7; 7 bases map to TRBD1. Germline loops: CDR1 SGHNT, CDR2 YYREEE (reference sequence). The length of the CDR3 is 15 residues. Trimming took 2 bases from V and 0 from J; bases not matched to a gene: 5. The DNA for the CDR3 is TGTGCCAGCAGCTTTTGGGACAGATTCTCCTACGAGCAGTACTTC. Amino acids: CASSFWDRFSYEQYF.